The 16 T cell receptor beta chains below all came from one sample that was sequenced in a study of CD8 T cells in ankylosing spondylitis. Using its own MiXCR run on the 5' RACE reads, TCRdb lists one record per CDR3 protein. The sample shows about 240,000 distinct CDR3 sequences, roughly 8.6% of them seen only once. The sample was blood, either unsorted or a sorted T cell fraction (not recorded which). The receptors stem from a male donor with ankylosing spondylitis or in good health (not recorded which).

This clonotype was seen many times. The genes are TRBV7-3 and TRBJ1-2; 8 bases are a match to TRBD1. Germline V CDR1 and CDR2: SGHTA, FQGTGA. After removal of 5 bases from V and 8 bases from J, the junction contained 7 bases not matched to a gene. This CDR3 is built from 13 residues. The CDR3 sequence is CASSLARGLGYTF. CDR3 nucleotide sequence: TGTGCCAGCAGCCTTGCCAGGGGGCTAGGCTACACCTTC. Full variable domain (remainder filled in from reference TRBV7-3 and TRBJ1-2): GAGVSQTPSNKVTEKGKYVELRCDPISGHTALYWYRQSLGQGPEFLIYFQGTGAADDSGLPNDRFFAVRPEGSVSTLKIQRTERGDSAVYLCASSLARGLGYTFGSGTRLTVV.

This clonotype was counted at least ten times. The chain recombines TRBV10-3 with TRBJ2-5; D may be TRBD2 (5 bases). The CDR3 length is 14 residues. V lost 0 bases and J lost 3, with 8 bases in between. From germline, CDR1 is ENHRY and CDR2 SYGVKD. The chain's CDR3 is CAISESEGKETQYF. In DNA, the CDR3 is TGTGCCATCAGTGAGTCCGAGGGTAAAGAGACCCAGTACTTC.

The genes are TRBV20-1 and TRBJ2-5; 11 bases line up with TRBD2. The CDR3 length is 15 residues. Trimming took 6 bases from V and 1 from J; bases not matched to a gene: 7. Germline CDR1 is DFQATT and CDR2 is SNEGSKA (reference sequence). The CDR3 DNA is TGCAGTGCCCCGGGAACTAGCGGGGGCCAAGAGACCCAGTACTTC. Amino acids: CSAPGTSGGQETQYF.

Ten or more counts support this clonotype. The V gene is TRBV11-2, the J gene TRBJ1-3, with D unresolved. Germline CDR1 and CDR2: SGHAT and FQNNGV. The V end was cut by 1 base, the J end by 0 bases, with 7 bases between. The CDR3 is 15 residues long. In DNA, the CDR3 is TGTGCCAGCAGCTTAGGACTGCACTCTGGAAACACCATATATTTT. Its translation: CASSLGLHSGNTIYF.

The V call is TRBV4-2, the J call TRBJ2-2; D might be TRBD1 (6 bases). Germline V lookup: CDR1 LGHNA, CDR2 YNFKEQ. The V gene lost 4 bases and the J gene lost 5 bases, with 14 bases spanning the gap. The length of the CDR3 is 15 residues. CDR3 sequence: CASSLEPGATGELFF. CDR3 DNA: TGTGCCAGCAGCCTGGAGCCAGGGGCTACCGGGGAGCTGTTTTTT.

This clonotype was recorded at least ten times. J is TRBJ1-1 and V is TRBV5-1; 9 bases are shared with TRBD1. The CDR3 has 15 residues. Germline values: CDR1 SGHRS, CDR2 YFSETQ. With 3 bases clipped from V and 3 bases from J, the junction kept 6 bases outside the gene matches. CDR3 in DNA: TGCGCCAGCAGCTCCGGACAGGGGATGGACACTGAAGCTTTCTTT. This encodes CASSSGQGMDTEAFF.

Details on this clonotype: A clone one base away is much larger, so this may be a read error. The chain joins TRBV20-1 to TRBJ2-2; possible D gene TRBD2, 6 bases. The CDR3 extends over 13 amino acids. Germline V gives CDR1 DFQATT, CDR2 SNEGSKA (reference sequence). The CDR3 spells CSARGLGAGVLFF. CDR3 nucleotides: TGCAGTGCTAGAGGACTAGGAGCCGGGGTGCTGTTTTTT.

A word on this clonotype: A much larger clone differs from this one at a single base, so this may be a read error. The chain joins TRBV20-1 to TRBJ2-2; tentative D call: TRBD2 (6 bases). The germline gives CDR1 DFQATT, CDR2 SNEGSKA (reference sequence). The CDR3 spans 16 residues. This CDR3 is CSARDMGGANTGELLF. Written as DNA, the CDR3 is TGCAGTGCTAGAGATATGGGCGGGGCGAACACCGGGGAGCTGCTTTTT.

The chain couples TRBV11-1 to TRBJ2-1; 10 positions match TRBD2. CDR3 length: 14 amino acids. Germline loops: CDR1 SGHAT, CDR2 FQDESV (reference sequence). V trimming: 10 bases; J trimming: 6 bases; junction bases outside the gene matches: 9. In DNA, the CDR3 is TGTGCCACCAAAAGCGGGAGGGCCCTCAATGAGCAGTTCTTC. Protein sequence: CATKSGRALNEQFF.

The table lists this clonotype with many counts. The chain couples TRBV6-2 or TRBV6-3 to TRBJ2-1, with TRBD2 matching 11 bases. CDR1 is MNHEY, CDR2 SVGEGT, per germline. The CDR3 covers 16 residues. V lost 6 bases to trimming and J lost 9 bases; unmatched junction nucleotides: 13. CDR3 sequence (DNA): TGTGCCAGCAGCCCCCAACGACTAGCGGGAACCGGTGAGCAGTTCTTC. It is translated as CASSPQRLAGTGEQFF.

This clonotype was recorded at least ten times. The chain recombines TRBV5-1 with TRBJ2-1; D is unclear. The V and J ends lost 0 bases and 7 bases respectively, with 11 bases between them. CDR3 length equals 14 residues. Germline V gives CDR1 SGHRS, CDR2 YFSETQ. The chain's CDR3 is CASSLDFMGNEQFF. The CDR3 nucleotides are TGCGCCAGCAGCTTGGACTTCATGGGGAATGAGCAGTTCTTC. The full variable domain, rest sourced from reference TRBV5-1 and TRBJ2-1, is KAGVTQTPRYLIKTRGQQVTLSCSPISGHRSVSWYQQTPGQGLQFLFEYFSETQRNKGNFPGRFSGRQFSNSRSEMNVSTLELGDSALYLCASSLDFMGNEQFFGPGTRLTVL.

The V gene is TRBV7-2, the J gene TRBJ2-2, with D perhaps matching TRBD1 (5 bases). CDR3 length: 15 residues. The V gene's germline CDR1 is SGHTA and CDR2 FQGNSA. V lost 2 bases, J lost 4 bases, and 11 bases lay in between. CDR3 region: CASSLFQGATGELFF. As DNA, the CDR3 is TGTGCCAGCAGCTTATTCCAGGGTGCCACCGGGGAGCTGTTTTTT. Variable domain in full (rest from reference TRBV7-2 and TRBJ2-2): GAGVSQSPSNKVTEKGKDVELRCDPISGHTALYWYRQSLGQGLEFLIYFQGNSAPDKSGLPSDRFSAERTGGSVSTLTIQRTQQEDSAVYLCASSLFQGATGELFFGEGSRLTVL.

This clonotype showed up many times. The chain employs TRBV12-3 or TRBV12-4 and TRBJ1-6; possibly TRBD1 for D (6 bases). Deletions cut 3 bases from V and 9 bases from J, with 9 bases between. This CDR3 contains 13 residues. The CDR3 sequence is CASSFGGGSPLHF. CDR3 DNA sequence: TGTGCCAGCAGTTTCGGAGGGGGTTCACCCCTCCACTTT.

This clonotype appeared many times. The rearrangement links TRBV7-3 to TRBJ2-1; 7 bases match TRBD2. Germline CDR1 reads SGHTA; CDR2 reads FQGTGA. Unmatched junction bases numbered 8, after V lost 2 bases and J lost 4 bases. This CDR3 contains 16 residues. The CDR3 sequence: CASSLGPASGYNEQFF. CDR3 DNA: TGTGCCAGCAGCTTAGGCCCGGCTAGCGGTTACAATGAGCAGTTCTTC.

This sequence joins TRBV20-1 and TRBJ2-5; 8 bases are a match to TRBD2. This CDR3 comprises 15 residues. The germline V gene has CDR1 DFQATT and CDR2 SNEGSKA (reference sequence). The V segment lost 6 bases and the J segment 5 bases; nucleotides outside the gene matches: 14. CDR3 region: CSARTSSGRRETQYF. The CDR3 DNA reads TGCAGTGCCAGGACGTCCAGCGGGAGACGGGAGACCCAGTACTTC.

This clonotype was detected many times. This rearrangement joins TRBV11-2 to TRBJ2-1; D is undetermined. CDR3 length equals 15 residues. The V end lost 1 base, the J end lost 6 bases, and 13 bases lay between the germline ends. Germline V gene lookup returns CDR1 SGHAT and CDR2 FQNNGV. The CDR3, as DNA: TGTGCCAGCAGCTTAGGCTTGAACCTCCTCAATGAGCAGTTCTTC. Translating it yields CASSLGLNLLNEQFF.